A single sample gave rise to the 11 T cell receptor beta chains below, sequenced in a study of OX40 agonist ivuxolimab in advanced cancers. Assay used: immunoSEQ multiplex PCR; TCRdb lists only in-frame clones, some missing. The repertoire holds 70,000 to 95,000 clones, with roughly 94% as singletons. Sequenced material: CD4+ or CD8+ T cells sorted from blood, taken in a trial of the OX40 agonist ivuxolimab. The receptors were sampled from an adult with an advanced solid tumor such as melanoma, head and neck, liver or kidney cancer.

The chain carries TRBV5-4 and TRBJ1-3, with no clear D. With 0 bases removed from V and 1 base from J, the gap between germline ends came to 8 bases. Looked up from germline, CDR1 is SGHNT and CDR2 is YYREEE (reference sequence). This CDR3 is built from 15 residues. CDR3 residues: CASSLGQTSGNTIYF. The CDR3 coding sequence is TGTGCCAGCAGCTTGGGCCAGACATCTGGAAACACCATATATTTT. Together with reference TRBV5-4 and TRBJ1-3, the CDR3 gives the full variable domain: ETGVTQSPTHLIKTRGQQVTLRCSSQSGHNTVSWYQQALGQGPQFIFQYYREEENGRGNFPPRFSGLQFPNYSSELNVNALELDDSALYLCASSLGQTSGNTIYFGEGSWLTVV.

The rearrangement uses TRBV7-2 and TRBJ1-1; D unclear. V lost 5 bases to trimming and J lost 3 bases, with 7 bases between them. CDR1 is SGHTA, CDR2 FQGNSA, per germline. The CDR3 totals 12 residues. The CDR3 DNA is TGTGCCAGCAGCCCCGGGGACACTGAAGCTTTCTTT. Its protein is CASSPGDTEAFF. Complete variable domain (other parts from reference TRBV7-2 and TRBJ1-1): GAGVSQSPSNKVTEKGKDVELRCDPISGHTALYWYRQSLGQGLEFLIYFQGNSAPDKSGLPSDRFSAERTGGSVSTLTIQRTQQEDSAVYLCASSPGDTEAFFGQGTRLTVV.

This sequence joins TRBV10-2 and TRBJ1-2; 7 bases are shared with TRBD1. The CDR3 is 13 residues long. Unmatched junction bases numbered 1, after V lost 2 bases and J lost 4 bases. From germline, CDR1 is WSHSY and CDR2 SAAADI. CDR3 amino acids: CASSETGVYGYTF. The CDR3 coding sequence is TGCGCCAGCAGTGAGACAGGGGTCTATGGCTACACCTTC.

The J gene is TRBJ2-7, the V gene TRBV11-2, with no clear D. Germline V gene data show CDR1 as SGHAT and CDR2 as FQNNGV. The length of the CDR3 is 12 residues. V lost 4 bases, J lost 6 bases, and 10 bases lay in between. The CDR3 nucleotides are TGTGCCAGCAGCTCGGGCCTCCCCGAGCAGTACTTC. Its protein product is CASSSGLPEQYF.

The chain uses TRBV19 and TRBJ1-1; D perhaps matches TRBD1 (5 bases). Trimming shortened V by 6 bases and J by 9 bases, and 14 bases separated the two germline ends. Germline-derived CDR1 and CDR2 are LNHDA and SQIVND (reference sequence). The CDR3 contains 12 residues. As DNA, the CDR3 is TGTGCCAGTAGCCCGGGACGCCTTCAAGCTTTCTTT. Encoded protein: CASSPGRLQAFF.

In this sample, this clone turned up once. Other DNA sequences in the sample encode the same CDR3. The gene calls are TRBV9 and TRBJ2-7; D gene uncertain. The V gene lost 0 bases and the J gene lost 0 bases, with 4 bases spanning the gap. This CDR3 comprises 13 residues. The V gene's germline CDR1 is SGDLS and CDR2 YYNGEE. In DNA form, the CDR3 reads TGTGCCAGCAGCGTAGGCTCCTCCTACGAGCAGTACTTC. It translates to CASSVGSSYEQYF.

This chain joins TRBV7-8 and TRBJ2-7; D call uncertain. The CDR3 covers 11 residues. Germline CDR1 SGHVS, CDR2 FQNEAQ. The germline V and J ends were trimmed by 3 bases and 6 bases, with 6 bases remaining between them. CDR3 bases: TGTGCCAGCAGCTTTATCGGCGAGCAGTACTTC. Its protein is CASSFIGEQYF.

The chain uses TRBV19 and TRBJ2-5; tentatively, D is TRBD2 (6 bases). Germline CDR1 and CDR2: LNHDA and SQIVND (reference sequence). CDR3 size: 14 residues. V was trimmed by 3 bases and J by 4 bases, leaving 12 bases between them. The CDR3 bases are TGTGCCAGTAGTATGCGGGGCGGGACAGAGACCCAGTACTTC. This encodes CASSMRGGTETQYF.

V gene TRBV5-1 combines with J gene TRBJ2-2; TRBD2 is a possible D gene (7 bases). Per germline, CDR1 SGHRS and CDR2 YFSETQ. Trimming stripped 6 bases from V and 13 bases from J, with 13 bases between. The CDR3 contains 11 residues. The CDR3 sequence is CASTGGLGLFF. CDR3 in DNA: TGCGCCAGCACGGGGGGCCTGGGGCTGTTTTTT.

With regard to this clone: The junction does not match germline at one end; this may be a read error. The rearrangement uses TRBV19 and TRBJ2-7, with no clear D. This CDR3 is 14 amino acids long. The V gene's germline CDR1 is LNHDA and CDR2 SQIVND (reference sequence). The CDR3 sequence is CASSMGISSYEQCF. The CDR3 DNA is TGTGCCAGTAGTATGGGGATAAGCTCCTACGAGCAGTGCTTC.

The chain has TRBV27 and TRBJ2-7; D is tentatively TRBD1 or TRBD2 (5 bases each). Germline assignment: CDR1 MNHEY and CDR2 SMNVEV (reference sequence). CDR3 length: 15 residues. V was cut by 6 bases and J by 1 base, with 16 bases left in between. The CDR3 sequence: CASRLQGVKSYEQYF. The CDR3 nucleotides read TGTGCCAGCAGACTTCAGGGAGTAAAGTCCTACGAGCAGTACTTC.